The next 8 T cell receptor beta chains were all read from a single sample in a study of blood T cells in healthy people across ages. The authors ran a second PCR of roughly 7 to 11 cycles using a sample-barcoded 5' primer and a J-beta primer mix. A single record per CDR3 protein comes from TCRdb applying MiXCR to the 5' RACE reads. The profile shows about 1.8 million distinct CDR3 sequences, roughly 50% of them singletons. What was sequenced was blood. Receptor source: a woman aged 40 to 49 in good health.

This clonotype was seen only a few times. V and J are TRBV7-2 and TRBJ2-3; no firm D call. This CDR3 is built from 13 residues. Germline CDR1 is SGHTA and CDR2 is FQGNSA. V was pared by 4 bases and J by 5 bases, with 10 bases between. CDR3: CASSSGSLDTQYF. CDR3 DNA sequence: TGTGCCAGCAGCTCCGGTTCTCTAGATACGCAGTATTTT.

The chain carries TRBV7-8 and TRBJ2-4; unclear D gene. Matching the DNA end better, TRBJ2-7 makes the J call doubtful. Germline loops: CDR1 SGHVS, CDR2 FQNEAQ. CDR3 length: 16 amino acids. In DNA form, the CDR3 reads TGTGCCAGCACCCCGCTGCACCGGAAAACCCTCTACGAGCAGTACTTC. As protein: CASTPLHRKTLYEQYF.

This clonotype has only a few counts. The chain carries TRBV14 and TRBJ2-1; no clear D gene. The V end lost 0 bases, the J end lost 0 bases, and 6 bases lay between the germline ends. CDR3 length: 15 residues. Per germline, CDR1 SGHDN and CDR2 FVKESK. For the CDR3, the DNA is TGTGCCAGCAGCCAAGATCACTTCTCCTACAATGAGCAGTTCTTC. It specifies CASSQDHFSYNEQFF.

This clonotype occurred a few times. The chain employs TRBV20-1 and TRBJ2-3, with D perhaps TRBD1 (5 bases). V shed 3 bases and J shed 6 bases, with 10 bases lying between them. The CDR3 loop spans 12 amino acids. Germline CDR1 DFQATT, CDR2 SNEGSKA (reference sequence). The CDR3 region has the DNA TGCAGTGCTAGGGCAGGGAAGGATACGCAGTATTTT. This codes for CSARAGKDTQYF.

This chain connects TRBV27 to TRBJ1-2, with 10 bases aligning to TRBD1. The CDR3 loop spans 17 amino acids. J was trimmed by 8 bases and V by 4 bases; bases with no gene match: 16. Germline V gene data show CDR1 as MNHEY and CDR2 as SMNVEV (reference sequence). The CDR3 coding sequence is TGTGCCAGCAGTTCGCTGAGGGACAGGGGAAGGTTCTACGGCTACACCTTC. It specifies CASSSLRDRGRFYGYTF.

This clonotype was observed a few times. This chain joins TRBV3-1 and TRBJ2-3; D is ambiguous. The germline V gene has CDR1 LGHDT and CDR2 YNNKEL (reference sequence). Between the trimmed V and J ends, which lost 3 bases and 0 bases, there was a span of 10 bases. The CDR3 has 15 residues. CDR3 nucleotide sequence: TGTGCCAGCAGCCACGGCCTCACTAGCACAGATACGCAGTATTTT. This gives the protein CASSHGLTSTDTQYF.

Only one count was recorded for this clonotype. This rearrangement joins TRBV13 to TRBJ1-1, with D maybe TRBD1 (6 bases). This CDR3 spans 15 amino acids. V gave up 4 bases and J gave up 3 bases, with 15 bases separating them. Germline CDR1 PRHDT, CDR2 FYEKMQ (reference sequence). The DNA of the CDR3 is TGTGCCAGCAGCTCTGGGGAAGGGGGGGACACTGAAGCTTTCTTT. Translating gives CASSSGEGGDTEAFF.

The rearrangement joins TRBV5-6 to TRBJ2-7; 9 nucleotides match TRBD2. Germline CDR1 SGHDT, CDR2 YYEEEE. The CDR3 length is 16 residues. The V segment lost 3 bases and the J segment 2 bases; nucleotides outside the gene matches: 9. CDR3 DNA: TGTGCCAGCAGCTCACCTGGGCTAGCGGGGCCCTACGAGCAGTACTTC. Translation gives CASSSPGLAGPYEQYF.